This T cell receptor beta chain was identified in a study of OX40 agonist ivuxolimab in advanced cancers. CDR1 is SEHNR, CDR2 FQNEAQ, per germline (reference sequence). The trim removed 5 bases at V and 2 bases at J, leaving 4 bases unmatched. The CDR3 is 14 amino acids. Method: immunoSEQ multiplex PCR; TCRdb's copy keeps in-frame clones and lacks some. This sample carries tens of thousands of clones, roughly 93% of them seen once, and the ten largest clones take approximately 0.3%. Sample: CD4+ or CD8+ T cells sorted from blood, taken in a trial of the OX40 agonist ivuxolimab. The V and J genes are TRBV7-9 and TRBJ2-3; 7 bases agree with TRBD1. The TCR was taken from an adult with an advanced solid tumor such as melanoma, head and neck, liver or kidney cancer. The CDR3 here is CASSLGQPTDTQYF. The CDR3 nucleotides are TGTGCCAGCAGCCTGGGACAGCCCACAGATACGCAGTATTTT.